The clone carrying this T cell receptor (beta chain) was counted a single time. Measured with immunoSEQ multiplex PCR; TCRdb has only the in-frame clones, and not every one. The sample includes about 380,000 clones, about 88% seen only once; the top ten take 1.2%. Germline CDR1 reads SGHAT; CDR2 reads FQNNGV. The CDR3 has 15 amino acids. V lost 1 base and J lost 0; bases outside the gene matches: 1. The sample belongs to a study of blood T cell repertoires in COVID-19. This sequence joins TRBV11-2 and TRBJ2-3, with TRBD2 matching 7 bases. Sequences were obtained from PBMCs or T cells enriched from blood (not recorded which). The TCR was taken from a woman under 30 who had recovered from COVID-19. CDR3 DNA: TGTGCCAGCAGCTTAGTCGGGGGGAGCACAGATACGCAGTATTTT. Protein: CASSLVGGSTDTQYF.